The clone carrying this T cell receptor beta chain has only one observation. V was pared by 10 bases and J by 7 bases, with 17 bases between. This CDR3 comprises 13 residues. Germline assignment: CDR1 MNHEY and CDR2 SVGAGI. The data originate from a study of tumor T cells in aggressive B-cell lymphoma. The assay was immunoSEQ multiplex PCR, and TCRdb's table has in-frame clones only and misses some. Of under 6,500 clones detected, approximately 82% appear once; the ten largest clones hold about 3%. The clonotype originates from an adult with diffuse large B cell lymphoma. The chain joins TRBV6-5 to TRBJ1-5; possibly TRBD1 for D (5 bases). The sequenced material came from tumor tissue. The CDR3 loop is CATHRTPGQPQHF. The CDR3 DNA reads TGTGCCACACACAGGACCCCAGGGCAGCCCCAGCATTTT.